The next 28 T cell receptor beta chains were all read from a single sample in a study of T cells in Graves' hyperthyroidism and ophthalmopathy. Amplified TCR beta CDR3 regions derived from RNA transcripts. A first-round RT-PCR of the TCR CDR3 used the HTBI primer set. Via MiXCR, TCRdb re-called the multiplex PCR reads, giving one row per CDR3 protein. The sample holds around 340,000 distinct CDR3 sequences, roughly 17% seen once. Sequenced sample: blood. The receptor set was obtained from a man aged 25-45 years with Graves' hyperthyroidism.

This clonotype was observed at least ten times. Written as DNA, the CDR3 is TGTGCCAGCAGTTTATTTGCCCGGGGATGGTCTGATGGCTACACCTTC. Translated, it gives CASSLFARGWSDGYTF. J is TRBJ1-2 and V is TRBV27; no clear D gene. CDR3 length: 16 amino acids. Germline CDR1 and CDR2: MNHEY and SMNVEV (reference sequence). Trimming pared 1 base from V and 6 bases from J, leaving 18 bases between.

This chain joins TRBV5-1 and TRBJ1-6; TRBD1 is a possible D gene (5 bases). V lost 1 base, J lost 7 bases, and 12 bases lay in between. The V gene's germline CDR1 is SGHRS and CDR2 YFSETQ. The CDR3 has 15 amino acids. The chain's CDR3 is CASSLLSGGNSPLHF. CDR3 in DNA: TGCGCCAGCAGCTTGTTGTCTGGGGGAAATTCACCCCTCCACTTT.

This clonotype was seen only a few times. The CDR3 is CSVLRASSYEQYF. CDR3 in DNA: TGCAGCGTGCTCCGGGCTAGCTCCTACGAGCAGTACTTC. The chain has TRBV29-1 and TRBJ2-7, with D unresolved. This CDR3 spans 13 amino acids. V was pared by 6 bases and J by 0 bases, with 12 bases between. Germline CDR1 and CDR2: SQVTM and ANQGSEA.

This clonotype turned up a few times. V and J are TRBV7-2 and TRBJ1-1; D gene uncertain. CDR1 SGHTA and CDR2 FQGNSA come from the germline V gene. V lost 6 bases, J lost 0 bases, and 11 bases lay in between. This CDR3 has 14 residues. Written as DNA, the CDR3 is TGTGCCAGCAGGCCCGGGCCCCTGAACACTGAAGCTTTCTTT. It yields the protein CASRPGPLNTEAFF. Full variable domain (rest looked up from reference TRBV7-2 and TRBJ1-1): GAGVSQSPSNKVTEKGKDVELRCDPISGHTALYWYRQSLGQGLEFLIYFQGNSAPDKSGLPSDRFSAERTGGSVSTLTIQRTQQEDSAVYLCASRPGPLNTEAFFGQGTRLTVV.

This clonotype was found a few times. Because the CDR3 is missing its conserved closing phenylalanine or tryptophan, this is likely a read error. This chain uses TRBV28 with TRBJ2-5; no reliable D call. V shed 6 bases and J shed 4 bases, with 6 bases lying between them. CDR3 length equals 11 residues. Germline CDR1 reads MDHEN; CDR2 reads SYDVKM. CDR3 nucleotide sequence: TGTGCCAGCAGCGTCACAGAGACCCAGTACCTC. Translating gives CASSVTETQYL.

This clonotype has at least ten counts. The chain is built from TRBV20-1 and TRBJ2-1; 12 bases map to TRBD2. Germline lookup yields CDR1 DFQATT and CDR2 SNEGSKA (reference sequence). The CDR3 covers 15 residues. CDR3 region: CSGTSGPSSYNEQFF. The CDR3 DNA sequence: TGCAGCGGGACTAGCGGGCCTAGCTCCTACAATGAGCAGTTCTTC.

The V and J genes are TRBV5-1 and TRBJ2-1; a weak D match, TRBD1 (5 bases). V gave up 4 bases and J gave up 0 bases, with 29 bases separating them. Germline CDR1 and CDR2: SGHRS and YFSETQ. This CDR3 has 21 residues. CDR3 DNA sequence: TGCGCCAGCAGCCCATTCTGGGGATCCAGGTCAGCCGACAGCTCCTACAATGAGCAGTTCTTC. Translating it yields CASSPFWGSRSADSSYNEQFF.

This clonotype has at least ten counts. The V gene is TRBV11-2, the J gene TRBJ2-1; TRBD2 might be the D (7 bases). Germline CDR1 is SGHAT and CDR2 is FQNNGV. The V end lost 1 base, the J end lost 4 bases, and 11 bases lay between the germline ends. CDR3 length: 15 amino acids. This CDR3 is CASSLGGGAYNEQFF. As DNA, the CDR3 is TGTGCCAGCAGCTTAGGAGGGGGGGCGTACAATGAGCAGTTCTTC.

This clonotype was picked up a small number of times. The chain recombines TRBV5-8 with TRBJ1-4; 8 bases map to TRBD1. V lost 7 bases to trimming and J lost 2 bases; unmatched junction nucleotides: 7. The germline CDR1 and CDR2 sequences are SGHTS and YDEGEE. The CDR3 extends over 15 amino acids. CDR3 sequence reads: CASYPGGTTNEKLFF. CDR3 bases: TGTGCCAGCTACCCAGGGGGCACCACTAATGAAAAACTGTTTTTT.

This clonotype was detected a few times. The genes are TRBV10-2 and TRBJ2-6; D is uncertain. V lost 6 bases and J 1 base, leaving 7 bases between the germline ends. This CDR3 is 14 amino acids long. From germline, CDR1 is WSHSY and CDR2 SAAADI. In DNA, the CDR3 is TGCGCCAGCAGGTCCCCGTCTGGGGCCAACGTCCTGACTTTC. It specifies CASRSPSGANVLTF.

This clonotype occurred many times. The rearrangement links TRBV13 to TRBJ1-4; D is undetermined. CDR3 size: 14 residues. CDR1 is PRHDT, CDR2 FYEKMQ, per germline (reference sequence). V was cut by 4 bases and J by 0 bases, with 6 bases left in between. CDR3 DNA: TGTGCCAGCAGCTCCACTACAACTAATGAAAAACTGTTTTTT. Residues: CASSSTTTNEKLFF.

This clonotype has ten or more counts. V is TRBV5-1 and J is TRBJ2-7, with D possibly TRBD2 on 5 matching bases. V lost 6 bases to trimming and J lost 7 bases, with 17 bases between them. This CDR3 comprises 13 residues. Germline CDR1 reads SGHRS; CDR2 reads YFSETQ. The CDR3, as DNA: TGCGCCAGCAAGGACTCCCTTGCGAGAGAGCAGTACTTC. Translated: CASKDSLAREQYF.

This clonotype was counted a few times. The chain couples TRBV19 to TRBJ1-1; weak D call: TRBD1 (6 bases). Between the trimmed V and J ends, which lost 0 bases and 4 bases, there was a span of 6 bases. Per the germline V gene, CDR1 is LNHDA and CDR2 is SQIVND (reference sequence). The CDR3 has 13 amino acids. The CDR3 region is CASSIEGGTEAFF. The CDR3 DNA follows: TGTGCCAGTAGTATAGAAGGGGGCACTGAAGCTTTCTTT.

The V gene is TRBV20-1, the J gene TRBJ1-5; unclear D gene. Trimming pared 2 bases from V and 0 bases from J, leaving 17 bases between. The CDR3 spans 17 residues. Germline V gives CDR1 DFQATT, CDR2 SNEGSKA (reference sequence). The CDR3 sequence is CSARPQGRHFSNQPQHF. The CDR3, as DNA: TGCAGTGCTAGACCCCAAGGACGACATTTTAGCAATCAGCCCCAGCATTTT.

This clonotype has at least ten counts. The genes are TRBV18 and TRBJ2-7; tentative D call: TRBD1 (6 bases). The V gene lost 3 bases and the J gene lost 5 bases, with 8 bases spanning the gap. Germline V CDR1 and CDR2: KGHSH, LQKENI. The CDR3 has 12 amino acids. CDR3 residues: CASSPSGDEQYF. CDR3 nucleotides: TGTGCCAGCTCACCCTCAGGGGACGAGCAGTACTTC.

The chain joins TRBV27 to TRBJ2-2, with TRBD2 matching over 12 bases. This CDR3 has 18 amino acids. The junction had 9 bases not matched to a gene; V was cut back by 3 bases and J by 4 bases. Germline V gene data show CDR1 as MNHEY and CDR2 as SMNVEV (reference sequence). CDR3 DNA sequence: TGTGCCAGCAGTTTTCTAGCGGGGGGGGTTGGGGGCACCGGGGAGCTGTTTTTT. Its protein product is CASSFLAGGVGGTGELFF.

The table lists this clonotype with many counts. This chain links TRBV20-1 with TRBJ1-1, with D possibly matching TRBD1 (5 bases). CDR1 DFQATT and CDR2 SNEGSKA come from the germline V gene (reference sequence). CDR3 length: 13 residues. The V gene lost 7 bases and the J gene lost 3 bases, with 15 bases spanning the gap. CDR3 DNA sequence: TGCAGTGTTGAGGGGACCAGGCACACTGAAGCTTTCTTT. This codes for CSVEGTRHTEAFF.

This clonotype was picked up many times. The chain recombines TRBV11-2 with TRBJ2-1; D perhaps matches TRBD1 (6 bases). Per the germline V gene, CDR1 is SGHAT and CDR2 is FQNNGV. The CDR3 covers 16 residues. The ends were cut back, 5 bases at V and 0 bases at J, with 14 bases in the middle. As DNA, the CDR3 is TGTGCCAGCAGCACGCCGGGACATAGCTCCTACAATGAGCAGTTCTTC. Its protein is CASSTPGHSSYNEQFF.

The chain is built from TRBV10-3 and TRBJ2-1; 14 bases are a match to TRBD2. J gave up 5 bases and V 6 bases, and 9 bases lay outside the gene matches. The germline V gene has CDR1 ENHRY and CDR2 SYGVKD. CDR3 size: 17 residues. The CDR3 spells CAIRTSPGLAGDNEQFF. The DNA for the CDR3 is TGTGCCATCAGAACGTCCCCGGGACTAGCGGGGGACAATGAGCAGTTCTTC.

This clonotype was found many times. The chain carries TRBV28 and TRBJ2-1, with a possible D match to TRBD1 (6 bases). CDR1 and CDR2 from the germline V gene are MDHEN and SYDVKM. CDR3 length: 16 residues. Deletions cut 6 bases from V and 0 bases from J, with 15 bases between. The CDR3 nucleotides are TGTGCCAGCAGGGGGAAAGGGGGTATCTCCTACAATGAGCAGTTCTTC. It is translated as CASRGKGGISYNEQFF.

Regarding this clonotype: A much larger clonotype is one base distant, so this may be a read error. The genes are TRBV5-4 and TRBJ1-2; 9 bases line up with TRBD1. Germline CDR1 is SGHNT and CDR2 is YYREEE (reference sequence). There are 14 residues in the CDR3. V was clipped by 4 bases and J by 1 base; unmatched bases: 2. The CDR3 protein is CASSRDRDNYGYTF. In nucleotides, the CDR3 is TGTGCCAGCAGCCGGGACAGGGATAACTATGGCTACACCTTC.

This clonotype has ten or more counts. The chain recombines TRBV6-1 with TRBJ2-7, with D possibly being TRBD1 (6 bases). Trimming took off 6 bases at V and 4 bases at J, with 22 bases between the two ends. The CDR3 runs to 16 residues. Germline CDR1 MNHNS, CDR2 SASEGT. DNA for the CDR3: TGTGCCAGCAGCAACAGGGCGGTACAGGGCCAATACGAGCAGTACTTC. Translating it yields CASSNRAVQGQYEQYF.

This clonotype has a count of ten or more. This rearrangement joins TRBV6-2 or TRBV6-3 to TRBJ2-3, with TRBD1 identical over 9 bases. Germline CDR1 is MNHEY and CDR2 is SVGEGT. V was pared by 2 bases and J by 7 bases, with 10 bases of the junction left unmatched. The CDR3 runs to 16 residues. The CDR3 nucleotides read TGTGCCAGCAGTTACGGGACAGGGTCTAGCCATCATACGCAGTATTTT. Translation: CASSYGTGSSHHTQYF.

The chain carries TRBV20-1 and TRBJ2-5; 11 bases are shared with TRBD2. V shed 4 bases and J 4 bases; nucleotides not matched to a gene: 5. Germline CDR1 reads DFQATT; CDR2 reads SNEGSKA (reference sequence). The CDR3 consists of 14 residues. The CDR3 protein is CSAISGLAGETQYF. The CDR3 DNA sequence: TGCAGTGCTATCTCCGGACTAGCGGGAGAGACCCAGTACTTC.

This clonotype was detected many times. The gene calls are TRBV28 and TRBJ2-1; D call uncertain. The CDR3 has 12 amino acids. Germline assignment: CDR1 MDHEN and CDR2 SYDVKM. Trimming took 11 bases from V and 3 from J, leaving 11 bases between them. The CDR3 DNA is TGTGCCGGTGGCAGGCTCTACAATGAGCAGTTCTTC. Residues: CAGGRLYNEQFF.

The chain carries TRBV5-1 and TRBJ1-3; D unresolved. The V and J ends lost 4 bases and 0 bases respectively, with 14 bases between them. The germline CDR1 and CDR2 sequences are SGHRS and YFSETQ. There are 16 residues in the CDR3. CDR3 DNA: TGCGCCAGCAGCCCCATTCCGTTCGTCTCTGGAAACACCATATATTTT. It yields the protein CASSPIPFVSGNTIYF.

This clonotype was detected many times. The CDR3 DNA follows: TGTGCCAGCACTAGGACAGGGGGTCGGAAACTGTTTTTT. As protein: CASTRTGGRKLFF. This rearrangement joins TRBV12-3 or TRBV12-4 to TRBJ1-4; 10 positions agree with TRBD1. There are 13 residues in the CDR3. The J segment lost 11 bases and the V segment lost 7 bases, leaving 7 bases of the junction unmatched.

This clonotype showed up many times. The chain joins TRBV6-1 to TRBJ1-1; the D is unclear. With 10 bases removed from V and 1 base from J, the gap between germline ends came to 13 bases. The CDR3 loop spans 13 amino acids. From germline, CDR1 is MNHNS and CDR2 SASEGT. The CDR3 bases are TGTGCCAACGGGCCGGGGAGGAACACTGAAGCTTTCTTT. This gives the protein CANGPGRNTEAFF.